Shown below are 16 T cell receptor beta chains from a single sample sequenced in a study of T cells in Graves' hyperthyroidism and ophthalmopathy. What was amplified from RNA transcripts were TCR beta CDR3 regions. Using the HTBI primer set, a first-round RT-PCR was run on the TCR CDR3. TCRdb redid the calling of the multiplex PCR reads with MiXCR, one entry per CDR3 protein. In the table there are about 100,000 distinct CDR3 sequences, about a sixth of which are singletons. The source material was blood. The source of these receptors is a woman in her forties or fifties with Graves' hyperthyroidism.

This clonotype came up many times. The rearrangement links TRBV30 to TRBJ1-1, with D possibly TRBD1 on 5 matching bases. Germline CDR1 reads GTSNPN; CDR2 reads SVGIG (reference sequence). With 0 bases removed from V and 7 bases from J, the gap between germline ends came to 9 bases. CDR3 length equals 12 residues. The CDR3 region is CAWSVPQGEAFF. In DNA, the CDR3 is TGTGCCTGGAGTGTACCCCAGGGTGAAGCTTTCTTT.

The chain has TRBV20-1 and TRBJ2-7; no clear D. In germline, CDR1 is DFQATT, CDR2 SNEGSKA (reference sequence). V gave up 3 bases and J gave up 2 bases, with 14 bases separating them. CDR3 length: 14 amino acids. CDR3 bases: TGCAGTGCTAGTTTGCAGCCCGGACCCTACGAGCAGTACTTC. It codes for CSASLQPGPYEQYF.

In its sample, this clonotype was seen many times. The V gene is TRBV20-1, the J gene TRBJ2-1; 7 nucleotides match TRBD2. V shed 6 bases, J shed 5 bases, and the junction held 13 bases outside the gene matches. Germline V CDR1 and CDR2: DFQATT, SNEGSKA (reference sequence). CDR3 size: 15 residues. CDR3 nucleotide sequence: TGCAGTGCCAAGGCGGGGACTACCCTACACAATGAGCAGTTCTTC. It codes for CSAKAGTTLHNEQFF.

This clonotype was counted at least ten times. The chain combines TRBV4-1 with TRBJ1-1; D not certain. This CDR3 is 16 amino acids long. In germline, CDR1 is MGHRA, CDR2 YSYEKL. The V and J ends lost 2 bases and 2 bases respectively, with 15 bases between them. This CDR3 is CASSQFSRRNNTEAFF. The DNA of the CDR3 is TGCGCCAGCAGCCAATTTTCGAGACGGAATAACACTGAAGCTTTCTTT.

There are many counts of this clonotype. The genes are TRBV6-5 and TRBJ2-2, with a weak D call TRBD2 (6 bases). Trimming stripped 2 bases from V and 6 bases from J, with 16 bases between. Per the germline V gene, CDR1 is MNHEY and CDR2 is SVGAGI. This CDR3 has 16 amino acids. The CDR3 spells CASSYELAGSAGELFF. The CDR3 DNA is TGTGCCAGCAGTTACGAACTAGCTGGTTCGGCCGGGGAGCTGTTTTTT.

At least ten counts were recorded for this clonotype. The rearrangement joins TRBV28 to TRBJ1-1, with TRBD1 as a possible D gene (5 bases). There are 15 residues in the CDR3. Germline CDR1 MDHEN, CDR2 SYDVKM. V gave up 5 bases and J gave up 4 bases, with 17 bases separating them. The CDR3: CASSPLGGLSTEAFF. For the CDR3, the DNA is TGTGCCAGCAGTCCCCTCGGGGGACTGTCCACTGAAGCTTTCTTT.

This clonotype was found many times. V gene TRBV14 combines with J gene TRBJ2-2, with 7 nucleotides matching TRBD2. The germline V gene encodes CDR1 SGHDN and CDR2 FVKESK. The ends lost 4 bases at V and 5 bases at J; junction bases unmatched: 10. This CDR3 contains 16 residues. The CDR3, as DNA: TGTGCCAGCAGCCCCCAGCGGGATCGAAGAACCGGGGAGCTGTTTTTT. Translating gives CASSPQRDRRTGELFF.

This clonotype appeared many times. V gene TRBV28 combines with J gene TRBJ2-7; D gene uncertain. This CDR3 comprises 14 residues. The germline gives CDR1 MDHEN, CDR2 SYDVKM. Trimming cost V 4 bases and J 2 bases, with 12 bases left between them. The CDR3 nucleotides read TGTGCCAGCAGTTACCGATTAGTCCCCTACGAGCAGTACGTC. As protein: CASSYRLVPYEQYV.

A few counts support this clonotype. This CDR3 is CASSCSENQPQHF. CDR3 nucleotide sequence: TGTGCCAGCAGTTGCTCCGAGAATCAGCCCCAGCATTTT. J is TRBJ1-5 and V is TRBV6-4; D remains unclear. V gave up 5 bases and J gave up 4 bases, with 9 bases separating them. The CDR3 totals 13 residues. Germline V gives CDR1 MRHNA, CDR2 SNTAGT.

J is TRBJ2-2 and V is TRBV11-2; 13 bases agree with TRBD2. Germline lookup yields CDR1 SGHAT and CDR2 FQNNGV. V lost 0 bases, J lost 4 bases, and 8 bases stayed unmatched. The length of the CDR3 is 19 residues. The CDR3 DNA follows: TGTGCCAGCAGCTTAGACGGACTAGCGGGAGACCCCAGCACCGGGGAGCTGTTTTTT. Protein product: CASSLDGLAGDPSTGELFF. The entire variable domain, with the rest obtained from reference TRBV11-2 and TRBJ2-2, is as follows: EAGVAQSPRYKIIEKRQSVAFWCNPISGHATLYWYQQILGQGPKLLIQFQNNGVVDDSQLPKDRFSAERLKGVDSTLKIQPAKLEDSAVYLCASSLDGLAGDPSTGELFFGEGSRLTVL.

Comment on this clonotype: This may be a read error: a much more frequent sequence differs by one nucleotide. The V and J genes are TRBV29-1 and TRBJ2-5, with 7 bases matching TRBD1. CDR1 is SQVTM and CDR2 is ANQGSEA in the germline V gene. This CDR3 is 13 amino acids long. The CDR3 sequence is CSVGGQEQEIQYF. In DNA form, the CDR3 reads TGCAGCGTCGGTGGACAGGAGCAAGAGATCCAGTACTTC. Full variable domain (rest looked up from reference TRBV29-1 and TRBJ2-5): SAVISQKPSRDICQRGTSLTIQCQVDSQVTMMFWYRQQPGQSLTLIATANQGSEATYESGFVIDKFPISRPNLTFSTLTVSNMSPEDSSIYLCSVGGQEQEIQYFGPGTRLLVL.

This chain connects TRBV10-2 to TRBJ1-1; TRBD1 matches at 8 bases. The trim removed 8 bases at V and 4 bases at J, leaving 12 bases unmatched. Per the germline V gene, CDR1 is WSHSY and CDR2 is SAAADI. CDR3 length: 15 residues. The CDR3 spells CASSSGIGTGTEAFF. In DNA, the CDR3 is TGCGCCAGCTCGTCGGGGATCGGGACAGGCACTGAAGCTTTCTTT.

Ten or more counts support this clonotype. At one end the junction does not follow the germline gene, possibly because of a read error. The chain combines TRBV20-1 with TRBJ2-1, with a tentative D call TRBD2 (6 bases). The CDR3 is 14 amino acids. CDR1 and CDR2 from the germline V gene are DFQATT and SNEGSKA (reference sequence). The CDR3 DNA is TGCAGTGCTAGACGGGAGCTGTCCTACAATGAGCAGCTCTTC. This gives the protein CSARRELSYNEQLF.

This clonotype was seen a handful of times. The chain uses TRBV20-1 and TRBJ2-2; D is tentatively TRBD1 or TRBD2 (5 bases each). The CDR3 loop spans 13 amino acids. Germline CDR1 reads DFQATT; CDR2 reads SNEGSKA (reference sequence). The V gene lost 7 bases and the J gene lost 7 bases, with 16 bases spanning the gap. Written as DNA, the CDR3 is TGCAGTGTCCCCAGCGGCACAGGCGGGGAGCTGTTTTTT. Protein sequence: CSVPSGTGGELFF.

This clonotype was counted at least ten times. The V and J genes are TRBV6-1 and TRBJ2-7; possibly TRBD2 for D (6 bases). The CDR3 has 15 amino acids. V lost 2 bases to trimming and J lost 2 bases, with 13 bases between them. The V gene's germline CDR1 is MNHNS and CDR2 SASEGT. CDR3 sequence: CASSELTGAPYEQYV. In nucleotides, the CDR3 is TGTGCCAGCAGTGAACTTACGGGAGCCCCCTACGAGCAGTACGTC.

This clonotype occurred many times. The chain combines TRBV7-2 with TRBJ2-1; 7 bases line up with TRBD2. Germline CDR1 and CDR2: SGHTA and FQGNSA. Unmatched junction bases numbered 12, after V lost 6 bases and J lost 4 bases. The CDR3 totals 16 residues. CDR3 nucleotide sequence: TGTGCCAGCAGTCCTCATAAACCGGGACTATACAATGAGCAGTTCTTC. Translating gives CASSPHKPGLYNEQFF.